A single sample gave rise to the 20 T cell receptor beta chains below, sequenced in a study of cytomegalovirus exposure and HLA in healthy donors. The PCR was carried out with 60 Vbeta primers and 13 Jbeta primers. Clones were read by immunoSEQ multiplex PCR, and TCRdb kept only the in-frame ones, dropping some. This sample has roughly 240,000 clones, with around 80% found just once. Sequencing input: PBMCs. These receptor sequences come from a boy between 10 and 17 years old in good health and CMV-seronegative.

The rearrangement joins TRBV2 to TRBJ2-1, with 8 bases matching TRBD1. The V gene's germline CDR1 is SNHLY and CDR2 FYNNEI. J lost 8 bases, V lost 7 bases, and 7 bases had no gene match. CDR3 length: 13 amino acids. This CDR3 reads CASIEQGVDEQFF. The CDR3 coding sequence is TGTGCCAGCATAGAACAGGGGGTGGATGAGCAGTTCTTC.

The chain is built from TRBV7-9 and TRBJ1-3; no reliable D call. Trimming cost V 1 base and J 0 bases, with 4 bases left between them. The CDR3 extends over 14 amino acids. CDR1 and CDR2 (germline): SEHNR, FQNEAQ (reference sequence). CDR3 in amino acids: CASSLGSSGNTIYF. As DNA, the CDR3 is TGTGCCAGCAGCTTAGGCAGCTCTGGAAACACCATATATTTT.

The chain recombines TRBV11-3 with TRBJ2-7; TRBD1 agrees at 7 bases. The junction had 5 bases not matched to a gene; V was cut back by 6 bases and J by 3 bases. The CDR3 is 13 amino acids. Germline CDR1 reads SGHNT; CDR2 reads YENEEA. CDR3 sequence (DNA): TGTGCCAGCAGTCGGGACAGCTACTACGAGCAGTACTTC. Amino acids: CASSRDSYYEQYF.

The chain couples TRBV30 to TRBJ2-2, with D tentatively TRBD2 (6 bases). This CDR3 spans 12 amino acids. Trimming stripped 3 bases from V and 6 bases from J, with 8 bases between. Germline lookup yields CDR1 GTSNPN and CDR2 SVGIG (reference sequence). This chain's CDR3 is CAWRRGAGELFF. The DNA for the CDR3 is TGTGCCTGGAGGCGGGGAGCCGGGGAGCTGTTTTTT.

The rearrangement joins TRBV19 to TRBJ1-4; no clear D. The V gene's germline CDR1 is LNHDA and CDR2 SQIVND (reference sequence). This CDR3 region has 15 residues. Trimming pared 7 bases from V and 0 bases from J, leaving 12 bases between. CDR3 region: CASTLRDATNEKLFF. The CDR3 DNA sequence: TGTGCCAGTACCCTGAGGGATGCAACTAATGAAAAACTGTTTTTT. The complete variable domain, with remaining parts taken from reference TRBV19 and TRBJ1-4, reads DGGITQSPKYLFRKEGQNVTLSCEQNLNHDAMYWYRQDPGQGLRLIYYSQIVNDFQKGDIAEGYSVSREKKESFPLTVTSAQKNPTAFYLCASTLRDATNEKLFFGSGTQLSVL.

This sequence joins TRBV9 and TRBJ2-3; 11 bases line up with TRBD2. Germline V gene data show CDR1 as SGDLS and CDR2 as YYNGEE. Trimming at V came to 4 bases and at J to 4 bases, leaving 8 bases not matched to a gene. The CDR3 has 16 amino acids. The CDR3 nucleotides read TGTGCCAGCAGCCCCCCAGTAGCGGGAGGGGCAGATACGCAGTATTTT. Residues: CASSPPVAGGADTQYF.

V gene TRBV4-1 combines with J gene TRBJ2-7; 12 nucleotides align to TRBD2. CDR1 and CDR2 from the germline V gene are MGHRA and YSYEKL. The CDR3 runs to 14 residues. Losses at the gene ends were 9 bases for V and 5 bases for J; bases not matched to a gene: 8. Here the CDR3 DNA reads TGCGCCAGTCCCCTGACTAGCGGGAGACACGAGCAGTACTTC. Amino acid sequence: CASPLTSGRHEQYF.

The chain is built from TRBV7-3 and TRBJ1-1; perhaps TRBD1 as D (6 bases). The CDR3 consists of 15 residues. The V end lost 5 bases, the J end lost 1 base, and 14 bases lay between the germline ends. The V gene's germline CDR1 is SGHTA and CDR2 FQGTGA. The CDR3 sequence: CASSASGTSNTEAFF. CDR3 bases: TGTGCCAGCAGCGCTTCCGGGACATCGAACACTGAAGCTTTCTTT.

The rearrangement uses TRBV7-9 and TRBJ2-7; a possible D gene is TRBD2 (5 bases). The germline V and J ends were trimmed by 5 bases and 6 bases, with 11 bases remaining between them. The CDR3 is 12 amino acids. CDR1 is SEHNR and CDR2 is FQNEAQ in the germline V gene (reference sequence). The CDR3 reads CASSNRGLEQYF. The DNA for the CDR3 is TGTGCCAGCAGCAACCGAGGGCTCGAGCAGTACTTC. The full variable domain, rest sourced from reference TRBV7-9 and TRBJ2-7, is DTGVSQNPRHKITKRGQNVTFRCDPISEHNRLYWYRQTLGQGPEFLTYFQNEAQLEKSRLLSDRFSAERPKGSFSTLEIQRTEQGDSAMYLCASSNRGLEQYFGPGTRLTVT.

The chain couples TRBV29-1 to TRBJ1-1, with TRBD1 as a possible D gene (5 bases). The CDR3 is made up of 10 amino acids. The ends were cut back, 7 bases at V and 3 bases at J, with 6 bases in the middle. CDR1 and CDR2 (germline): SQVTM, ANQGSEA. Here the CDR3 reads CSGGDTEAFF. The CDR3 DNA reads TGCAGCGGGGGGGACACTGAAGCTTTCTTT. The full variable domain, in which reference TRBV29-1 and TRBJ1-1 provide the parts outside the CDR3, is SAVISQKPSRDICQRGTSLTIQCQVDSQVTMMFWYRQQPGQSLTLIATANQGSEATYESGFVIDKFPISRPNLTFSTLTVSNMSPEDSSIYLCSGGDTEAFFGQGTRLTVV.

This chain connects TRBV2 to TRBJ2-1, with 9 bases aligning to TRBD1. Per germline, CDR1 SNHLY and CDR2 FYNNEI. V trimming: 5 bases; J trimming: 1 base; junction bases outside the gene matches: 3. The CDR3 is 15 residues long. The CDR3 here is CASSTDRGSYNEQFF. In DNA form, the CDR3 reads TGTGCCAGCAGTACCGACAGGGGGTCCTACAATGAGCAGTTCTTC.

This rearrangement joins TRBV11-2 to TRBJ2-7; the match to TRBD1 covers 7 bases. CDR1 is SGHAT and CDR2 is FQNNGV in the germline V gene. Losses at the gene ends were 3 bases for V and 3 bases for J; bases not matched to a gene: 8. The CDR3 consists of 15 residues. CDR3 DNA sequence: TGTGCCAGCAGCTTGTCGGGACAGTTCTTCTACGAGCAGTACTTC. Translation: CASSLSGQFFYEQYF. Together with reference TRBV11-2 and TRBJ2-7, the CDR3 gives the full variable domain: EAGVAQSPRYKIIEKRQSVAFWCNPISGHATLYWYQQILGQGPKLLIQFQNNGVVDDSQLPKDRFSAERLKGVDSTLKIQPAKLEDSAVYLCASSLSGQFFYEQYFGPGTRLTVT.

This sequence joins TRBV7-2 and TRBJ1-1; 9 bases match TRBD1. This CDR3 spans 14 amino acids. Unmatched junction bases numbered 1, after V lost 1 base and J lost 4 bases. Germline V gives CDR1 SGHTA, CDR2 FQGNSA. Written as DNA, the CDR3 is TGTGCCAGCAGCTTAGAGGGACAGGGCACTGAAGCTTTCTTT. Amino acids: CASSLEGQGTEAFF.

V gene TRBV10-3 combines with J gene TRBJ2-5, with D perhaps TRBD1 (6 bases). The V and J ends lost 10 bases and 0 bases respectively, with 12 bases between them. CDR3 size: 13 residues. Germline lookup yields CDR1 ENHRY and CDR2 SYGVKD. The CDR3, as DNA: TGTGCCACTCGCTACAGGGACCAAGAGACCCAGTACTTC. Protein sequence: CATRYRDQETQYF.

This chain joins TRBV15 and TRBJ2-1; 12 positions agree with TRBD2. Germline-derived CDR1 and CDR2 are LNHNV and YYDKDF (reference sequence). Unmatched junction bases numbered 15, after V lost 1 base and J lost 5 bases. The CDR3 is made up of 20 amino acids. The CDR3: CATSRVRSSGRARDNNEQFF. In DNA, the CDR3 is TGTGCCACCAGCAGAGTGCGTTCTAGCGGGAGGGCCCGGGATAACAATGAGCAGTTCTTC. Complete variable domain (other parts from reference TRBV15 and TRBJ2-1): DAMVIQNPRYQVTQFGKPVTLSCSQTLNHNVMYWYQQKSSQAPKLLFHYYDKDFNNEADTPDNFQSRRPNTSFCFLDIRSPGLGDTAMYLCATSRVRSSGRARDNNEQFFGPGTRLTVL.

This clone was detected a few times. This chain joins TRBV13 and TRBJ2-3; D perhaps matches TRBD2 (6 bases). Trimming left V 0 bases short and J 2 bases short, with 9 bases between. Germline V gene lookup returns CDR1 PRHDT and CDR2 FYEKMQ (reference sequence). CDR3 size: 15 residues. CDR3 residues: CASSLGRGYTDTQYF. DNA for the CDR3: TGTGCCAGCAGCTTAGGGCGGGGTTACACAGATACGCAGTATTTT.

The count of this clone is one. The genes are TRBV19 and TRBJ2-1; 9 positions agree with TRBD1. The CDR3 runs to 15 residues. Germline CDR1 LNHDA, CDR2 SQIVND (reference sequence). The junction had 3 bases not matched to a gene; V was cut back by 3 bases and J by 3 bases. CDR3 residues: CASSMGQGSYNEQFF. CDR3 coding DNA: TGTGCCAGTAGTATGGGACAGGGAAGCTACAATGAGCAGTTCTTC.

The rearrangement joins TRBV2 to TRBJ2-7; 8 nucleotides match TRBD1. The CDR3 contains 15 residues. CDR1 is SNHLY and CDR2 is FYNNEI in the germline V gene. J lost 3 bases, V lost 6 bases, and 10 bases had no gene match. CDR3 in amino acids: CASREQTGANYEQYF. The CDR3 DNA reads TGTGCCAGCAGGGAGCAGACAGGGGCTAACTACGAGCAGTACTTC. Combining the CDR3 with reference TRBV2 and TRBJ2-7 gives the whole variable domain EPEVTQTPSHQVTQMGQEVILRCVPISNHLYFYWYRQILGQKVEFLVSFYNNEISEKSEIFDDQFSVERPDGSNFTLKIRSTKLEDSAMYFCASREQTGANYEQYFGPGTRLTVT.

This clone was seen more than once but under ten times. V and J are TRBV6-5 and TRBJ1-2; no clear D gene. The CDR3 loop spans 13 amino acids. CDR1 is MNHEY and CDR2 is SVGAGI in the germline V gene. With 6 bases removed from V and 2 bases from J, the gap between germline ends came to 10 bases. The CDR3 nucleotides are TGTGCCAGCAGCCCGGCACAGAACTATGGCTACACCTTC. Protein: CASSPAQNYGYTF.

This chain uses TRBV2 with TRBJ1-2; TRBD1 might be the D (6 bases). Germline V gene sequence: CDR1 SNHLY, CDR2 FYNNEI. Trimming stripped 5 bases from V and 10 bases from J, with 14 bases between. The CDR3 is 12 residues long. The CDR3 region has the DNA TGTGCCAGCAGTCCACAGGGTTGTGACTACACCTTC. Protein sequence: CASSPQGCDYTF. Looking up the rest from reference TRBV2 and TRBJ1-2 gives the full variable domain: EPEVTQTPSHQVTQMGQEVILRCVPISNHLYFYWYRQILGQKVEFLVSFYNNEISEKSEIFDDQFSVERPDGSNFTLKIRSTKLEDSAMYFCASSPQGCDYTFGSGTRLTVV.